These 17 T cell receptor beta chains were sequenced from one sample in a study of T-cell reconstitution after alpha-beta-depleted transplantation in children. For TCRbeta, the library was prepared with unique molecular identifiers. TCRdb used MiXCR to reprocess the PCR reads, holding one entry per CDR3 protein. The sample contains some 550,000 distinct CDR3 sequences, roughly 23% of which appear only once. Material: PBMCs, mostly from graft donor cells, obtained 360 days after TCRalphabeta/CD19-depleted stem cell transplant. All receptors come from a boy younger than two who had a stem cell transplant for acute myeloid leukemia, so the T cells may come from the graft donor.

This clonotype showed up just a few times. The chain is built from TRBV11-2 and TRBJ2-7, with a tentative D call TRBD1 (6 bases). The V end was cut by 3 bases, the J end by 2 bases, with 8 bases between. Germline V gene data show CDR1 as SGHAT and CDR2 as FQNNGV. The CDR3 has 13 amino acids. CDR3 amino acids: CASSFGTPYEQYV. The DNA for the CDR3 is TGTGCCAGCAGCTTTGGGACACCCTACGAGCAGTACGTC.

CDR3 protein: CASSYPSYRDEQYF. The DNA for the CDR3 is TGTGCCAGCAGTTACCCCTCCTACAGGGACGAGCAGTACTTC. The V call is TRBV6-5, the J call TRBJ2-7; a weak D match, TRBD1 (6 bases). The V gene's germline CDR1 is MNHEY and CDR2 SVGAGI. There are 14 residues in the CDR3. The V end lost 2 bases, the J end lost 5 bases, and 13 bases lay between the germline ends.

This clonotype was picked up many times. This chain links TRBV14 with TRBJ2-7; 11 bases match TRBD1. This CDR3 contains 17 residues. V was clipped by 1 base and J by 5 bases; unmatched bases: 10. CDR1 SGHDN and CDR2 FVKESK come from the germline V gene. The CDR3 reads CASSQGFPGQGVHEQYF. As DNA, the CDR3 is TGTGCCAGCAGCCAAGGATTCCCGGGACAGGGGGTTCACGAGCAGTACTTC.

This clonotype was detected many times. The chain is built from TRBV29-1 and TRBJ2-3; the match to TRBD2 covers 11 bases. V was clipped by 4 bases and J by 3 bases; unmatched bases: 3. The CDR3 loop spans 14 amino acids. CDR1 is SQVTM and CDR2 is ANQGSEA in the germline V gene. The CDR3 sequence is CSVVAGGQTDTQYF. The CDR3 DNA reads as TGCAGCGTTGTAGCGGGGGGGCAGACAGATACGCAGTATTTT.

This clonotype was observed at least ten times. The V and J genes are TRBV19 and TRBJ2-1, with D possibly being TRBD2 (7 bases). Germline-derived CDR1 and CDR2 are LNHDA and SQIVND (reference sequence). Between the trimmed V and J ends, which lost 6 bases and 8 bases, there was a span of 17 bases. The CDR3 runs 14 residues. The CDR3 spells CASSPPGGRDEQFF. The CDR3 coding sequence is TGTGCCAGTAGCCCCCCCGGGGGGCGGGATGAGCAGTTCTTC.

V is TRBV5-1 and J is TRBJ2-7; the match to TRBD1 covers 8 bases. V was clipped by 9 bases and J by 8 bases; unmatched bases: 22. CDR1 and CDR2 (germline): SGHRS, YFSETQ. The CDR3 loop spans 16 amino acids. DNA for the CDR3: TGCGCCAACCTGACAGGGGCACCCCGAACCTCGACCAAGCAGTACTTC. This encodes CANLTGAPRTSTKQYF. Looking up the rest from reference TRBV5-1 and TRBJ2-7 gives the full variable domain: KAGVTQTPRYLIKTRGQQVTLSCSPISGHRSVSWYQQTPGQGLQFLFEYFSETQRNKGNFPGRFSGRQFSNSRSEMNVSTLELGDSALYLCANLTGAPRTSTKQYFGPGTRLTVT.

The table lists this clonotype with many counts. The chain recombines TRBV12-3 or TRBV12-4 with TRBJ1-1; D unresolved. The CDR3 sequence is 12 residues long. Trimming cost V 11 bases and J 7 bases, with 17 bases left between them. CDR3 region: CAVASGWSEAFF. The CDR3 DNA sequence: TGTGCCGTCGCATCGGGGTGGAGTGAAGCTTTCTTT.

A few counts support this clonotype. The chain couples TRBV15 to TRBJ2-1; D tentatively reads TRBD1 or TRBD2 (5 bases each). CDR3 length: 15 residues. Germline CDR1 and CDR2: LNHNV and YYDKDF (reference sequence). Trimming removed 8 bases at V and 2 bases at J, with 16 bases between. The CDR3 sequence is CATQPTGTTYNEQFF. The CDR3 DNA sequence: TGTGCCACCCAACCGACCGGGACCACCTACAATGAGCAGTTCTTC. Complete variable domain (other parts from reference TRBV15 and TRBJ2-1): DAMVIQNPRYQVTQFGKPVTLSCSQTLNHNVMYWYQQKSSQAPKLLFHYYDKDFNNEADTPDNFQSRRPNTSFCFLDIRSPGLGDTAMYLCATQPTGTTYNEQFFGPGTRLTVL.

This clonotype was observed many times. This chain uses TRBV20-1 with TRBJ2-7; 11 bases fit TRBD2. Germline loops: CDR1 DFQATT, CDR2 SNEGSKA (reference sequence). The length of the CDR3 is 14 residues. After removal of 3 bases from V and 6 bases from J, the junction contained 7 bases not matched to a gene. The CDR3 nucleotides are TGCAGTGCTAGCCCGGGACTAGCGGTTGGCGAGCAGTACTTC. This sequence encodes CSASPGLAVGEQYF.

The gene calls are TRBV2 and TRBJ2-7, with 9 nucleotides matching TRBD1. Germline V CDR1 and CDR2: SNHLY, FYNNEI. Trimming removed 3 bases from V and 3 bases from J; junction bases left unmatched: 6. The CDR3 runs 15 residues. This CDR3 is CASSEGTGFFYEQYV. The CDR3, as DNA: TGTGCCAGCAGTGAGGGGACAGGGTTTTTCTACGAGCAGTACGTC.

This clonotype was seen a handful of times. The J gene is TRBJ2-3, the V gene TRBV12-3 or TRBV12-4, with 11 bases fitting TRBD2. The CDR3 is 17 amino acids. Trimming cost V 5 bases and J 8 bases; bases outside gene matches: 15. As DNA, the CDR3 is TGTGCCAGCAGTACATTACGAGGGACGACTAGCGGGGCTACGCAGTATTTT. Amino acid sequence: CASSTLRGTTSGATQYF.

A few counts support this clonotype. The V gene is TRBV20-1, the J gene TRBJ1-2; D unclear. Germline lookup yields CDR1 DFQATT and CDR2 SNEGSKA (reference sequence). With 5 bases removed from V and 8 bases from J, the gap between germline ends came to 21 bases. The CDR3 has 14 amino acids. The CDR3 region is CSAPTARQAKGYTF. The CDR3 DNA follows: TGCAGTGCTCCCACGGCAAGGCAGGCTAAGGGCTACACCTTC.

This clonotype was observed once. The chain links TRBV7-2 to TRBJ2-3, with TRBD2 matching over 9 bases. Per the germline V gene, CDR1 is SGHTA and CDR2 is FQGNSA. The CDR3 consists of 16 residues. V was clipped by 1 base and J by 2 bases; unmatched bases: 4. The CDR3 DNA reads TGTGCCAGCAGCTTAGTAGCGGGGGCCCTCACAGATACGCAGTATTTT. This encodes CASSLVAGALTDTQYF.

In its sample, this clonotype was seen a few times. V usage is TRBV12-3 or TRBV12-4 and J usage is TRBJ2-1, with TRBD1 matching over 8 bases. J lost 4 bases, V lost 6 bases, and 11 bases had no gene match. This CDR3 is built from 16 residues. This chain's CDR3 is CASRSQGAIQYNEQFF. The CDR3 bases are TGTGCCAGCAGGTCTCAGGGGGCGATTCAGTACAATGAGCAGTTCTTC.

This clonotype has just a few counts. The CDR3 DNA reads TGTGCCAGCAGTTTTCTCAATCCCCCGGGCCCGGAGGTCGCCTACAATGAGCAGTTCTTC. It yields the protein CASSFLNPPGPEVAYNEQFF. The chain recombines TRBV6-2 or TRBV6-3 with TRBJ2-1, with D possibly TRBD2 on 5 matching bases. The V and J ends lost 4 bases and 2 bases respectively, with 27 bases between them. Germline CDR1 MNHEY, CDR2 SVGEGT. This CDR3 has 20 amino acids.

This clonotype has ten or more counts. The CDR3 is CASSHQGGDTQYF. The CDR3 nucleotides are TGTGCCAGCAGTCATCAGGGAGGAGATACGCAGTATTTT. The gene calls are TRBV28 and TRBJ2-3, with D possibly being TRBD2 (6 bases). Per the germline V gene, CDR1 is MDHEN and CDR2 is SYDVKM. V lost 5 bases, J lost 5 bases, and 11 bases lay in between. This CDR3 spans 13 amino acids.

This clonotype showed up just a few times. A single base separates this from a much larger clone, so it may be a read error. The V call is TRBV28, the J call TRBJ2-1; no clear D. The CDR3 runs to 14 residues. The V gene's germline CDR1 is MDHEN and CDR2 SYDVKM. V shed 3 bases and J shed 0 bases, with 6 bases lying between them. In DNA form, the CDR3 reads TGTGCCAGCAGTTTCGACCACTCCTACAATGAGCAGTTCTTC. This sequence encodes CASSFDHSYNEQFF.